The 16 T cell receptor beta chains listed next were all sequenced from one sample in a study of blood T cells in healthy people across ages (dated by TCRdb to 2013 to 2016). The method was 5' RACE. The data were produced on an Illumina HiSeq 2500. A second PCR of about 6 to 11 cycles was performed with a sample-barcoded 5' primer and a J-beta primer mix. TCRdb redid the processing of the public reads, applying fastp at Q25 and MiXCR, and retained in-frame beta chains. Identical CDR3 proteins give one entry, which carries the most common genes and DNA. For this sample there are roughly 900,000 distinct CDR3 sequences; about 48% appear just once. Around an eighth of the sample goes to the ten largest clones. Source material: blood. The receptor source for this set is a man aged 30-40 years in good health.

The chain recombines TRBV25-1 with TRBJ1-4, with D possibly matching TRBD1 (5 bases). Trimming took 5 bases from V and 4 from J, leaving 14 bases between them. CDR1 is MGHDK, CDR2 SYGVNS, per germline. This CDR3 has 15 residues. CDR3 bases: TGTGCCAGCAGTCCATTCGGGGGACTTAATGAAAAACTGTTTTTT. It translates to CASSPFGGLNEKLFF.

With respect to this clonotype: A read error may account for a junction end that differs from germline. In DNA, the CDR3 is TGTGCCAGTAGTTACGGTGCCCCCAATCAGCCCCAGCATTTT. Its protein product is CASSYGAPNQPQHF. The genes are TRBV6-2 or TRBV6-3 and TRBJ1-5; no firm D call. This CDR3 spans 14 amino acids. The germline gives CDR1 MNHEY, CDR2 SVGEGT.

Of note for this clonotype: Possible read error: a much larger clone is one base away. V usage is TRBV4-1 and J usage is TRBJ2-7; D gene ambiguous. This CDR3 region has 14 residues. Looked up from germline, CDR1 is MGHRA and CDR2 is YSYEKL. The ends were cut back, 4 bases at V and 2 bases at J, with 12 bases in the middle. CDR3: CASSPRLIPYEQYF. The DNA of the CDR3 is TGCGCCAGCAGCCCCCGACTGATCCCCTACGAGCAGTACTTC.

This clonotype was detected once. The J gene is TRBJ1-5, the V gene TRBV20-1; TRBD1 matches at 7 bases. CDR3 size: 14 residues. With V trimmed by 3 bases and J by 4 bases, 6 bases remained unmatched. From germline, CDR1 is DFQATT and CDR2 SNEGSKA (reference sequence). This CDR3 reads CSARGQRVNQPQHF. In DNA form, the CDR3 reads TGCAGTGCTAGGGGACAGAGAGTTAATCAGCCCCAGCATTTT.

The chain joins TRBV6-2 or TRBV6-3 to TRBJ2-1; D is undetermined. Germline V lookup: CDR1 MNHEY, CDR2 SVGEGT. This CDR3 is 12 amino acids long. The V end was cut by 2 bases, the J end by 6 bases, with 5 bases between. CDR3 nucleotide sequence: TGTGCCAGCAGTTACACCGTCAATGAGCAGTTCTTC. It specifies CASSYTVNEQFF.

The chain joins TRBV4-2 to TRBJ2-6; D is ambiguous. The CDR3 is 17 residues long. Germline values: CDR1 LGHNA, CDR2 YNFKEQ. V dropped 0 bases and J dropped 0 bases, with 9 bases sitting between them. CDR3 nucleotide sequence: TGTGCCAGCAGCCAAGATTGGGCGAGCTCTGGGGCCAACGTCCTGACTTTC. Translation gives CASSQDWASSGANVLTF.

The chain couples TRBV4-1 to TRBJ1-5; no clear D. CDR1 and CDR2 from the germline V gene are MGHRA and YSYEKL. With 0 bases removed from V and 5 bases from J, the gap between germline ends came to 11 bases. The CDR3 is made up of 15 amino acids. The CDR3 loop is CASSQDKENYQPQHF. The DNA of the CDR3 is TGCGCCAGCAGCCAAGACAAGGAGAATTATCAGCCCCAGCATTTT.

The chain links TRBV6-1 to TRBJ2-1; D uncertain. CDR1 and CDR2 (germline): MNHNS, SASEGT. V shed 4 bases and J shed 7 bases, with 26 bases lying between them. The CDR3 loop spans 18 amino acids. The chain's CDR3 is CASSAQPDQVRRNNEQFF. CDR3 DNA sequence: TGTGCCAGCAGTGCTCAACCGGACCAGGTCCGAAGGAATAATGAGCAGTTCTTC.

The chain couples TRBV15 to TRBJ2-5; D unresolved. The CDR3 extends over 16 amino acids. V was trimmed by 0 bases and J by 5 bases, leaving 16 bases between them. The germline gives CDR1 LNHNV, CDR2 YYDKDF (reference sequence). The CDR3 coding sequence is TGTGCCACCAGCAGAGACCTTCACGGTTCGCAGGAGACCCAGTACTTC. It codes for CATSRDLHGSQETQYF.

V and J are TRBV28 and TRBJ1-6, with D tentatively TRBD1 (6 bases). V was shortened by 5 bases and J by 6 bases, with 11 bases between the two germline ends. The CDR3 extends over 14 amino acids. CDR1 is MDHEN, CDR2 SYDVKM, per germline. This CDR3 is CASSPGQSNSPLHF. The CDR3 nucleotides are TGTGCCAGCAGTCCAGGACAGTCTAATTCACCCCTCCACTTT.

This clonotype has more than one count but fewer than ten. This may be a read error, as it is one base from a much larger clone. This chain joins TRBV10-3 and TRBJ2-5, with unresolved D. CDR1 ENHRY and CDR2 SYGVKD come from the germline V gene. Trimming took off 6 bases at V and 5 bases at J, with 10 bases between the two ends. The CDR3 has 12 residues. The CDR3 region is CAIRDRGETQYF. For the CDR3, the DNA is TGTGCCATCAGGGATCGTGGGGAGACCCAGTACTTC.

The chain links TRBV9 to TRBJ1-2; D possibly corresponds to TRBD1 (6 bases). Germline CDR1 and CDR2: SGDLS and YYNGEE. The CDR3 contains 15 residues. Trimming pared 3 bases from V and 2 bases from J, leaving 14 bases between. This CDR3 reads CASSGDRTENYGYTF. Here the CDR3 DNA reads TGTGCCAGCAGCGGGGATCGGACAGAAAACTATGGCTACACCTTC.

This chain links TRBV10-3 with TRBJ1-1; 9 bases match TRBD1. Germline V lookup: CDR1 ENHRY, CDR2 SYGVKD. This CDR3 is 16 amino acids long. V lost 4 bases to trimming and J lost 0 bases; unmatched junction nucleotides: 6. CDR3 region: CAISALDRGMNTEAFF. The CDR3 coding sequence is TGTGCCATCAGTGCTTTGGACAGGGGCATGAACACTGAAGCTTTCTTT.

The chain uses TRBV5-1 and TRBJ1-2, with unresolved D. The CDR3 sequence is 14 residues long. V was shortened by 0 bases and J by 0 bases, with 6 bases between the two germline ends. Germline CDR1 is SGHRS and CDR2 is YFSETQ. As DNA, the CDR3 is TGCGCCAGCAGCTTGGGCTCACCTAACTATGGCTACACCTTC. It specifies CASSLGSPNYGYTF.

The table lists this clonotype with many counts. The J gene is TRBJ1-2, the V gene TRBV5-1, with 12 bases matching TRBD1. Germline V gives CDR1 SGHRS, CDR2 YFSETQ. This CDR3 is built from 16 residues. J lost 2 bases, V lost 6 bases, and 8 bases had no gene match. CDR3 bases: TGCGCCAGCACCTCGGGACAGGGGGCCGCCAACTATGGCTACACCTTC. Protein product: CASTSGQGAANYGYTF.

This clonotype turned up a few times. This chain joins TRBV4-2 and TRBJ1-2; D call uncertain. The CDR3 runs to 14 residues. Trimming shortened V by 0 bases and J by 4 bases, and 9 bases separated the two germline ends. Germline-derived CDR1 and CDR2 are LGHNA and YNFKEQ. The CDR3 reads CASSQEGSGYGYTF. Written as DNA, the CDR3 is TGTGCCAGCAGCCAAGAAGGCAGTGGCTATGGCTACACCTTC.